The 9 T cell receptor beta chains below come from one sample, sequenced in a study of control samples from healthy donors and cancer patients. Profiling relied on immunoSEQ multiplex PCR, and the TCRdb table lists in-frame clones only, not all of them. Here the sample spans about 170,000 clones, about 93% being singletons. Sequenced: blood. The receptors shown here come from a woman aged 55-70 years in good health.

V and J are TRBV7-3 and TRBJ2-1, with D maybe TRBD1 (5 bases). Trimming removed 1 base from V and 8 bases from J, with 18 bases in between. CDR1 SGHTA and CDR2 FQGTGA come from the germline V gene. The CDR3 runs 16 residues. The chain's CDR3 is CASSLNLGVRGDEQFF. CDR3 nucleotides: TGTGCCAGCAGCTTAAACTTGGGCGTTAGGGGCGATGAGCAGTTCTTC. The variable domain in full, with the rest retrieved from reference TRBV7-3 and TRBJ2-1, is GAGVSQTPSNKVTEKGKYVELRCDPISGHTALYWYRQSLGQGPEFLIYFQGTGAADDSGLPNDRFFAVRPEGSVSTLKIQRTERGDSAVYLCASSLNLGVRGDEQFFGPGTRLTVL.

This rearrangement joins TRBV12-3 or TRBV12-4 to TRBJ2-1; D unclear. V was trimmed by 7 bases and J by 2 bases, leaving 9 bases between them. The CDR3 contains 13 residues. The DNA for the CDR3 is TGTGCCAGCACTAAAGGGACCTACAATGAGCAGTTCTTC. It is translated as CASTKGTYNEQFF.

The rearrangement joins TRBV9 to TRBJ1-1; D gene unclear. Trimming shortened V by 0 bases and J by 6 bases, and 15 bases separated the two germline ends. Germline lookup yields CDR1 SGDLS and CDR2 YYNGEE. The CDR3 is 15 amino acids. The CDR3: CASSVGGSSIAEAFF. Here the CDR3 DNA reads TGTGCCAGCAGCGTAGGTGGCAGTTCAATCGCTGAAGCTTTCTTT.

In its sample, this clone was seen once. Written as DNA, the CDR3 is TGCGCCAGCAGCCAAGATGGCAGGGCCACTCGGGCTTCACCCCTCCACTTT. Its protein is CASSQDGRATRASPLHF. The V call is TRBV4-3, the J call TRBJ1-6; maybe TRBD1 (5 bases). This CDR3 spans 17 amino acids. The V gene lost 0 bases and the J gene lost 9 bases, with 18 bases spanning the gap. Germline V gene lookup returns CDR1 LGHNA and CDR2 YSLEER.

CDR3 sequence reads: CASSFEDRGPSEQYF. CDR3 bases: TGTGCCAGCAGCTTTGAGGACAGGGGGCCTTCCGAGCAGTACTTC. The V and J genes are TRBV7-2 and TRBJ2-7; TRBD1 matches at 11 bases. The V gene's germline CDR1 is SGHTA and CDR2 FQGNSA. There are 15 residues in the CDR3. V trimming: 3 bases; J trimming: 6 bases; junction bases outside the gene matches: 7.

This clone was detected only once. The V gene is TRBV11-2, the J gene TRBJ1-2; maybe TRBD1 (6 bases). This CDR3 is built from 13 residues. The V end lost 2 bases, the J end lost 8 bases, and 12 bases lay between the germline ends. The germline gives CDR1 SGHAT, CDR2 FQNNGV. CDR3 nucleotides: TGTGCCAGCAGCTTACCGCGGGGGGCGGGCTACACCTTC. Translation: CASSLPRGAGYTF.

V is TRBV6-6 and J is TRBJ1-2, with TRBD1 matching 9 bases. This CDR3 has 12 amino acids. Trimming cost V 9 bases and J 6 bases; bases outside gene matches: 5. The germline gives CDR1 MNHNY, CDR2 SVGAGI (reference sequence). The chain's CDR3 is CASDRGGNGYTF. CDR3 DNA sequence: TGTGCCAGTGACAGGGGGGGAAATGGCTACACCTTC.

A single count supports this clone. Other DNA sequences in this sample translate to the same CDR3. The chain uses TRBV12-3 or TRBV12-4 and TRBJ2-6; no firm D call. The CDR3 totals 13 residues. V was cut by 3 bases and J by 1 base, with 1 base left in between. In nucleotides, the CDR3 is TGTGCCAGCAGTTTTTCTGGGGCCAACGTCCTGACTTTC. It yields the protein CASSFSGANVLTF.

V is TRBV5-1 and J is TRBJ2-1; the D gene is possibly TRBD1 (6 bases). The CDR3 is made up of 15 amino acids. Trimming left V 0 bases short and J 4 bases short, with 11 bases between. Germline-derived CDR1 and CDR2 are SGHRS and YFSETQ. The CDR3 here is CASSLGGGSYNEQFF. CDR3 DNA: TGCGCCAGCAGCTTGGGTGGGGGCTCTTACAATGAGCAGTTCTTC.